This record looks at one T cell receptor beta chain sequence and its context. What it recognizes is unknown. With 60 Vbeta and 13 Jbeta primers, the PCR was carried out. In the original analysis: An analysis that came later counted 80 million or so unique TCR beta chains, roughly 11 million shared. Profiled with immunoSEQ multiplex PCR; TCRdb holds only in-frame clones, not every one. That table furnishes V, J and clone size, whereas the DNA furnished D and trimming. This sample yields roughly 160,000 clones, of which over 60% are seen a single time; more than 13% belongs to the top ten. The sample belongs to a study of cytomegalovirus exposure and HLA in healthy donors. General observations from the study: A later analysis by the authors found several of the most significant clusters apparently linked to common viral pathogens.

CDR3 length: 20 amino acids. Looked up from germline, CDR1 is MNHEY and CDR2 is SMNVEV (reference sequence). V lost 8 bases to trimming and J lost 1 base; unmatched junction nucleotides: 25. Sequenced sample: PBMCs. The chain carries TRBV27 and TRBJ1-1; TRBD1 agrees at 7 bases. The TCR sequence derives from a man in his fifties in good health and CMV-seropositive. CDR3 protein: CASHSQKLQTGRSGNTEAFF. The CDR3, as DNA: TGTGCCAGCCATTCCCAGAAATTACAGACAGGGCGAAGTGGGAACACTGAAGCTTTCTTT.